The 17 T cell receptor beta chains given below trace back to one sample, sequenced in a study of blood T cell repertoires in COVID-19. The method was immunoSEQ multiplex PCR; TCRdb's version includes in-frame clones alone and lacks a portion of them. The table has roughly 150,000 clones, around 85% seen once. The sequencing input was peripheral blood. Receptors originate from a man aged 60 to 75 with active or convalescent COVID-19.

The V and J genes are TRBV10-1 and TRBJ2-2; D is perhaps TRBD1 (6 bases). CDR1 and CDR2 (germline): WNHNN, SYGVQD (reference sequence). This CDR3 has 14 amino acids. Trimming shortened V by 5 bases and J by 5 bases, and 12 bases separated the two germline ends. CDR3 in DNA: TGCGCCAGCAGTCAGGGACAACCTACCGGGGAGCTGTTTTTT. As protein: CASSQGQPTGELFF.

This clone was counted only a few times. The genes are TRBV2 and TRBJ2-2; 8 bases are a match to TRBD1. In germline, CDR1 is SNHLY, CDR2 FYNNEI. The CDR3 extends over 15 amino acids. V shed 7 bases, J shed 2 bases, and the junction held 6 bases outside the gene matches. CDR3 loop: CASTGQGLNTGELFF. CDR3 in DNA: TGTGCCAGCACCGGACAGGGCCTAAACACCGGGGAGCTGTTTTTT.

This chain joins TRBV5-1 and TRBJ2-1; D remains unclear. Germline CDR1 SGHRS, CDR2 YFSETQ. V was shortened by 3 bases and J by 6 bases, with 4 bases between the two germline ends. This CDR3 spans 11 amino acids. The CDR3 DNA is TGCGCCAGCAGCTCATTCAATGAGCAGTTCTTC. It is translated as CASSSFNEQFF.

CDR3 DNA sequence: TGTGCCAGCAGCTTAGCCCCTACTGTCACAGATACGCAGTATTTT. Its protein product is CASSLAPTVTDTQYF. V and J are TRBV7-9 and TRBJ2-3; D ambiguous. Per germline, CDR1 SEHNR and CDR2 FQNEAQ (reference sequence). The V end was cut by 0 bases, the J end by 2 bases, with 9 bases between. This CDR3 spans 15 amino acids.

The chain employs TRBV6-1 and TRBJ2-7, with D maybe TRBD2 (6 bases). CDR3 length: 15 amino acids. Germline V gives CDR1 MNHNS, CDR2 SASEGT. The V end was cut by 2 bases, the J end by 3 bases, with 14 bases between. Here the CDR3 reads CASSENRGGYYEQYF. The CDR3, as DNA: TGTGCCAGCAGTGAAAATCGAGGAGGGTACTACGAGCAGTACTTC.

The V call is TRBV7-9, the J call TRBJ1-1; D is ambiguous. CDR1 is SEHNR and CDR2 is FQNEAQ in the germline V gene (reference sequence). This CDR3 has 13 residues. Trimming cost V 2 bases and J 8 bases, with 12 bases left between them. CDR3 bases: TGTGCCAGCAGCTTAACCCGGGGAGAGGAAGCTTTCTTT. Translating it yields CASSLTRGEEAFF.

This clone occurred a few times. The V and J genes are TRBV4-1 and TRBJ1-2, with D possibly TRBD1 on 6 matching bases. The CDR3 consists of 15 residues. Germline V gives CDR1 MGHRA, CDR2 YSYEKL. Trimming stripped 1 base from V and 0 bases from J, with 9 bases between. The CDR3 here is CASSQGGQANYGYTF. In DNA form, the CDR3 reads TGCGCCAGCAGCCAAGGGGGGCAGGCTAACTATGGCTACACCTTC.

The CDR3 loop reads CASLAGGPAYEQYF. In DNA, the CDR3 is TGTGCCAGCCTGGCGGGTGGCCCGGCCTACGAGCAGTACTTC. V is TRBV11-3 and J is TRBJ2-7; D may be TRBD2 (5 bases). Germline CDR1 and CDR2: SGHNT and YENEEA. V lost 8 bases to trimming and J lost 2 bases, with 16 bases between them. CDR3 length: 14 residues.

V is TRBV7-2 and J is TRBJ1-1, with D perhaps matching TRBD1 (5 bases). CDR3 size: 14 residues. The V gene lost 2 bases and the J gene lost 5 bases, with 12 bases spanning the gap. CDR1 is SGHTA and CDR2 is FQGNSA in the germline V gene. CDR3 region: CASSLLGPGTEAFF. CDR3 bases: TGTGCCAGCAGCTTATTGGGGCCTGGGACTGAAGCTTTCTTT.

This clone appeared a few times. This rearrangement joins TRBV6-5 to TRBJ1-1, with D uncertain. The CDR3 loop spans 13 amino acids. Per germline, CDR1 MNHEY and CDR2 SVGAGI. V was pared by 8 bases and J by 7 bases, with 17 bases between. Here the CDR3 reads CASRSAGSNEAFF. The CDR3 DNA reads TGTGCCAGCCGGTCGGCAGGCTCCAATGAAGCTTTCTTT.

V usage is TRBV24-1 and J usage is TRBJ1-5, with a weak D call TRBD1 (5 bases). The germline CDR1 and CDR2 sequences are KGHDR and SFDVKD. This CDR3 is 16 amino acids long. V was shortened by 4 bases and J by 0 bases, with 12 bases between the two germline ends. Here the CDR3 reads CATSEANQGSNQPQHF. In DNA form, the CDR3 reads TGTGCCACCAGTGAGGCTAATCAGGGTAGCAATCAGCCCCAGCATTTT.

The genes are TRBV5-1 and TRBJ2-3, with D perhaps TRBD1 (5 bases). Germline V gives CDR1 SGHRS, CDR2 YFSETQ. The CDR3 is 14 residues long. The ends were cut back, 4 bases at V and 7 bases at J, with 16 bases in the middle. CDR3 in DNA: TGCGCCAGCAGCACGGACAAAGCTCCCCATACGCAGTATTTT. Translation: CASSTDKAPHTQYF.

J is TRBJ2-7 and V is TRBV2, with TRBD1 identical over 9 bases. The germline V gene encodes CDR1 SNHLY and CDR2 FYNNEI. Trimming at V came to 5 bases and at J to 9 bases, leaving 14 bases not matched to a gene. The CDR3 is made up of 15 amino acids. The CDR3 reads CASSRDRARSQGQYF. For the CDR3, the DNA is TGTGCCAGCAGTCGGGACAGGGCCCGCTCCCAAGGGCAGTACTTC.

This clone was seen only once. The chain is built from TRBV2 and TRBJ1-5; D is unresolved. Germline-derived CDR1 and CDR2 are SNHLY and FYNNEI. V was trimmed by 5 bases and J by 9 bases, leaving 14 bases between them. The CDR3 contains 13 residues. CDR3 DNA sequence: TGTGCCAGCAGTTCTTCAGCACGGGGGCCCCAGCATTTT. Translated: CASSSSARGPQHF.

The chain joins TRBV27 to TRBJ1-5; 8 nucleotides agree with TRBD1. Germline CDR1 is MNHEY and CDR2 is SMNVEV (reference sequence). This CDR3 contains 14 residues. Trimming took 5 bases from V and 5 from J; bases not matched to a gene: 5. CDR3: CASSRDRQDQPQHF. In DNA, the CDR3 is TGTGCCAGCAGTCGGGACAGGCAGGATCAGCCCCAGCATTTT.

This chain connects TRBV6-1 to TRBJ1-2; D unclear. CDR3 length equals 12 residues. V was clipped by 1 base and J by 8 bases, with 8 bases between them. The germline V gene encodes CDR1 MNHNS and CDR2 SASEGT. The CDR3 bases are TGTGCCAGCAGTGAAGGCCCGGGGGGCTACACCTTC. It yields the protein CASSEGPGGYTF.

The chain joins TRBV5-1 to TRBJ1-6, with TRBD1 matching 10 bases. The trim removed 0 bases at V and 6 bases at J, leaving 6 bases unmatched. The CDR3 spans 17 residues. Germline values: CDR1 SGHRS, CDR2 YFSETQ. This chain's CDR3 is CASSLARQGASNSPLHF. In DNA, the CDR3 is TGCGCCAGCAGCTTGGCGAGACAGGGGGCGAGTAATTCACCCCTCCACTTT.